This T cell receptor (beta chain) derives from a study of PD-1 blockade in classical Hodgkin lymphoma. With no exception, relapse followed autologous stem cell transplantation in all patients, and brentuximab vedotin exposure varied. The count of this clone is one. Its antigen remains unknown. Assay: immunoSEQ multiplex PCR; the TCRdb copy retains only in-frame clones and omits some. The sample contains about 93,000 clones, roughly 79% of which appear only once. The study, taken as a whole, reports: Later analyses included only patients treated at least 1 year post-ASCT.

This clonotype originated in a human donor with classical Hodgkin lymphoma. The specimen comprised peripheral blood mononuclear cells (PBMCs), sampled before the second cycle of nivolumab.

The CDR3 here is CASSFGGTGSYEQYF. The CDR3 coding sequence is TGTGCCAGCAGTTTTGGTGGGACTGGGTCCTACGAGCAGTACTTC. The rearrangement joins TRBV28 to TRBJ2-7, with D tentatively TRBD2 (6 bases). Germline values: CDR1 MDHEN, CDR2 SYDVKM. Deletions cut 3 bases from V and 1 base from J, with 13 bases between. This CDR3 comprises 15 residues.